The next 24 T cell receptor beta chains were all read from a single sample in a study of response to subunit inactivated influenza vaccine. TCRdb ran MiXCR on the RT-PCR reads and lists one entry per CDR3 protein. The top ten clones hold 6% to 9.5% of a sample with roughly 630,000 distinct CDR3 sequences, 14% of them seen once. The sample was PBMCs from blood, taken less than 15 days before vaccination. The origin of the receptors is a man between 45 and 60 years old who received an inactivated influenza vaccine.

This clonotype appeared a few times. The chain combines TRBV4-1 with TRBJ1-1; 9 positions agree with TRBD1. Germline trimming cut 3 bases from V and 5 bases from J; bases unmatched to any gene: 7. The germline V gene has CDR1 MGHRA and CDR2 YSYEKL. CDR3 length: 15 residues. This CDR3 is CASSQETGGWTEAFF. CDR3 DNA sequence: TGCGCCAGCAGCCAGGAAACAGGGGGCTGGACTGAAGCTTTCTTT.

The chain joins TRBV30 to TRBJ2-5, with D perhaps assigned TRBD1 or TRBD2 (5 bases each). Trimming stripped 1 base from V and 5 bases from J, with 14 bases between. The CDR3 contains 14 residues. Germline CDR1 is GTSNPN and CDR2 is SVGIG (reference sequence). The CDR3 nucleotides are TGTGCCTGGAGTGGTTGGGGGTCTCGGGAGACCCAGTACTTC. As protein: CAWSGWGSRETQYF.

This clonotype has a handful of counts. V is TRBV4-3 and J is TRBJ2-4; 8 bases align to TRBD2. Germline V gives CDR1 LGHNA, CDR2 YSLEER. V lost 0 bases, J lost 6 bases, and 7 bases stayed unmatched. The CDR3 runs to 16 residues. The chain's CDR3 is CASSQDHGLAGNIQYF. The CDR3 nucleotides are TGCGCCAGCAGCCAAGATCATGGGCTAGCGGGAAACATTCAGTACTTC.

This clonotype was recorded a few times. V usage is TRBV5-1 and J usage is TRBJ2-6; the D gene could be TRBD1 or TRBD2 (5 bases each). The CDR3 has 16 residues. Germline CDR1 and CDR2: SGHRS and YFSETQ. V was pared by 0 bases and J by 2 bases, with 9 bases between. The CDR3 region has the DNA TGCGCCAGCAGCTTGGTGGGGACGGCTGGGGCCAACGTCCTGACTTTC. As protein: CASSLVGTAGANVLTF.

This clonotype has just a few counts. The chain couples TRBV14 to TRBJ1-2; D is ambiguous. CDR1 is SGHDN, CDR2 FVKESK, per germline. Trimming removed 0 bases at V and 8 bases at J, with 13 bases between. This CDR3 has 14 amino acids. The DNA of the CDR3 is TGTGCCAGCAGCCAAGAGGTACGAGGTCGGGGCTACACCTTC. Its protein is CASSQEVRGRGYTF.

The chain carries TRBV15 and TRBJ2-7, with D possibly TRBD1 on 5 matching bases. CDR1 is LNHNV, CDR2 YYDKDF, per germline (reference sequence). The CDR3 is 14 residues long. Trimming stripped 1 base from V and 7 bases from J, with 14 bases between. CDR3 region: CATSRGGLSGEQYF. Written as DNA, the CDR3 is TGTGCCACCAGCAGAGGTGGCCTCTCAGGGGAGCAGTACTTC.

This clonotype was counted a few times. The V gene is TRBV30, the J gene TRBJ2-2; D uncertain. Trimming took off 0 bases at V and 5 bases at J, with 7 bases between the two ends. This CDR3 contains 13 residues. Germline V gene data show CDR1 as GTSNPN and CDR2 as SVGIG (reference sequence). This CDR3 is CAWSVGQTGELFF. The CDR3 nucleotides read TGTGCCTGGAGTGTAGGGCAAACCGGGGAGCTGTTTTTT.

This clonotype was seen at least ten times. The V and J genes are TRBV29-1 and TRBJ2-1; 8 nucleotides agree with TRBD1. Germline V gene lookup returns CDR1 SQVTM and CDR2 ANQGSEA. The V and J ends lost 7 bases and 7 bases, in that order; junction bases with no gene match: 9. This CDR3 has 13 residues. CDR3 in DNA: TGCAGCGCTACCCGCCGGACAGGGAATGAGCAGTTCTTC. Translating it yields CSATRRTGNEQFF.

This clonotype was found a few times. The V gene is TRBV12-3 or TRBV12-4, the J gene TRBJ1-5; perhaps TRBD1 as D (5 bases). This CDR3 spans 14 amino acids. Trimming removed 6 bases from V and 1 base from J, with 10 bases in between. CDR3 DNA sequence: TGTGCCAGCAGGCAAGGGACGAGCAATCAGCCCCAGCATTTT. This sequence encodes CASRQGTSNQPQHF.

V is TRBV9 and J is TRBJ2-1; 9 bases line up with TRBD2. The trim removed 2 bases at V and 4 bases at J, leaving 7 bases unmatched. The germline CDR1 and CDR2 sequences are SGDLS and YYNGEE. The CDR3 spans 16 residues. The CDR3 DNA follows: TGTGCCAGCAGCGTTTCGTTTAGCGGGGGATACAATGAGCAGTTCTTC. Translated, it gives CASSVSFSGGYNEQFF. The whole variable domain, filled in from reference TRBV9 and TRBJ2-1, reads DSGVTQTPKHLITATGQRVTLRCSPRSGDLSVYWYQQSLDQGLQFLIQYYNGEERAKGNILERFSAQQFPDLHSELNLSSLELGDSALYFCASSVSFSGGYNEQFFGPGTRLTVL.

V and J are TRBV7-2 and TRBJ2-6; no firm D call. Germline-derived CDR1 and CDR2 are SGHTA and FQGNSA. This CDR3 region has 17 residues. Trimming pared 1 base from V and 0 bases from J, leaving 10 bases between. Written as DNA, the CDR3 is TGTGCCAGCAGCTTAGGTGGGCCGATCTCTGGGGCCAACGTCCTGACTTTC. This encodes CASSLGGPISGANVLTF. Using reference TRBV7-2 and TRBJ2-6 for the parts outside the CDR3, the full variable domain is GAGVSQSPSNKVTEKGKDVELRCDPISGHTALYWYRQSLGQGLEFLIYFQGNSAPDKSGLPSDRFSAERTGGSVSTLTIQRTQQEDSAVYLCASSLGGPISGANVLTFGAGSRLTVL.

This clonotype was seen a handful of times. The chain links TRBV7-6 to TRBJ2-1, with D perhaps TRBD1 or TRBD2 (5 bases each). The V gene lost 5 bases and the J gene lost 7 bases, with 12 bases spanning the gap. There are 13 residues in the CDR3. Germline lookup yields CDR1 SGHVS and CDR2 FNYEAQ. The CDR3 DNA reads as TGTGCCAGCAGCGCCGGGACCCGGAATGAGCAGTTCTTC. Encoded protein: CASSAGTRNEQFF.

The chain recombines TRBV5-1 with TRBJ2-3; TRBD2 matches 9 bases. Looked up from germline, CDR1 is SGHRS and CDR2 is YFSETQ. The CDR3 loop spans 22 amino acids. V lost 4 bases, J lost 1 base, and 25 bases stayed unmatched. The CDR3 DNA reads as TGCGCCAGCAGCCAATCGCTTCAGCGGGGGGCCTCATACTTTCAGGGCACAGATACGCAGTATTTT. As protein: CASSQSLQRGASYFQGTDTQYF. The full variable domain, rest sourced from reference TRBV5-1 and TRBJ2-3, is KAGVTQTPRYLIKTRGQQVTLSCSPISGHRSVSWYQQTPGQGLQFLFEYFSETQRNKGNFPGRFSGRQFSNSRSEMNVSTLELGDSALYLCASSQSLQRGASYFQGTDTQYFGPGTRLTVL.

The chain couples TRBV6-1 to TRBJ2-7; 8 bases are a match to TRBD1. The CDR3 covers 13 residues. J gave up 3 bases and V 5 bases, and 3 bases lay outside the gene matches. CDR1 is MNHNS and CDR2 is SASEGT in the germline V gene. CDR3 sequence reads: CASSPDRDYEQYF. Written as DNA, the CDR3 is TGTGCCAGCAGTCCGGACAGGGACTACGAGCAGTACTTC.

This clonotype has just a few counts. The J gene is TRBJ1-2, the V gene TRBV7-8, with D unresolved. The CDR3 has 15 amino acids. Germline V lookup: CDR1 SGHVS, CDR2 FQNEAQ. The ends were cut back, 5 bases at V and 3 bases at J, with 16 bases in the middle. CDR3 region: CASSPPAGTYYGYTF. The DNA of the CDR3 is TGTGCCAGCAGCCCCCCGGCGGGAACGTACTATGGCTACACCTTC.

The gene calls are TRBV5-1 and TRBJ2-1; TRBD2 aligns across 7 bases. From germline, CDR1 is SGHRS and CDR2 YFSETQ. The CDR3 sequence is 16 residues long. V lost 0 bases, J lost 5 bases, and 8 bases stayed unmatched. CDR3: CASSLEVAGANNEQFF. DNA for the CDR3: TGCGCCAGCAGCTTGGAGGTGGCGGGAGCGAACAATGAGCAGTTCTTC.

A few counts support this clonotype. This sequence joins TRBV6-5 and TRBJ2-4, with TRBD1 as a possible D gene (5 bases). The V gene's germline CDR1 is MNHEY and CDR2 SVGAGI. There are 17 residues in the CDR3. V was clipped by 0 bases and J by 6 bases, with 18 bases between them. DNA of the CDR3: TGTGCCAGCAGTTACTCCCCTTTTGGGCAGGGCACAAACATTCAGTACTTC. Protein: CASSYSPFGQGTNIQYF.

The V and J genes are TRBV20-1 and TRBJ1-2; unclear D gene. The CDR3 length is 9 residues. Germline V CDR1 and CDR2: DFQATT, SNEGSKA (reference sequence). The V end was cut by 3 bases, the J end by 7 bases, with 3 bases between. The CDR3 bases are TGCAGTGCTAGCCTTGGCTACACCTTC. This translates into CSASLGYTF.

The chain is built from TRBV28 and TRBJ2-7; D might be TRBD1 or TRBD2, each matching 6 bases. The germline CDR1 and CDR2 sequences are MDHEN and SYDVKM. This CDR3 spans 14 amino acids. Trimming took off 6 bases at V and 4 bases at J, with 16 bases between the two ends. The CDR3, as DNA: TGTGCCAGCAGAGGACAGCTCGGGACTTACGAGCAGTACTTC. It codes for CASRGQLGTYEQYF.

This clonotype showed up just a few times. This sequence joins TRBV12-3 or TRBV12-4 and TRBJ2-7, with D perhaps given as TRBD1 or TRBD2 (5 bases each). This CDR3 is built from 15 residues. V lost 3 bases to trimming and J lost 5 bases, with 17 bases between them. CDR3 loop: CASSFLSRGKDEQYF. The CDR3 DNA reads as TGTGCCAGCAGTTTCCTCTCGAGGGGCAAGGACGAGCAGTACTTC.

V gene TRBV5-1 combines with J gene TRBJ2-5, with D perhaps matching TRBD1 (6 bases). The CDR3 runs to 14 residues. Germline assignment: CDR1 SGHRS and CDR2 YFSETQ. Deletions cut 1 base from V and 3 bases from J, with 10 bases between. This CDR3 reads CASSLWQGKETQYF. DNA for the CDR3: TGCGCCAGCAGCTTGTGGCAGGGGAAAGAGACCCAGTACTTC. Using reference TRBV5-1 and TRBJ2-5 for the parts outside the CDR3, the full variable domain is KAGVTQTPRYLIKTRGQQVTLSCSPISGHRSVSWYQQTPGQGLQFLFEYFSETQRNKGNFPGRFSGRQFSNSRSEMNVSTLELGDSALYLCASSLWQGKETQYFGPGTRLLVL.

To note about this clonotype: The junction shows a germline mismatch at one end, possibly a read error. J is TRBJ2-1 and V is TRBV13; TRBD2 agrees at 10 bases. The CDR3 totals 13 residues. Germline values: CDR1 PRHDT, CDR2 FYEKMQ (reference sequence). The CDR3 is CTSSPGTSEDEFF. The DNA for the CDR3 is TGTACCAGCAGCCCGGGGACTAGCGAAGATGAGTTCTTC. Drawing the rest from reference TRBV13 and TRBJ2-1, the complete variable domain is AAGVIQSPRHLIKEKRETATLKCYPIPRHDTVYWYQQGPGQDPQFLISFYEKMQSDKGSIPDRFSAQQFSDYHSELNMSSLELGDSALYFCTSSPGTSEDEFFGPGTRLTVL.

The V and J genes are TRBV6-5 and TRBJ2-3; 8 positions match TRBD2. This CDR3 has 18 residues. The germline V gene has CDR1 MNHEY and CDR2 SVGAGI. Trimming removed 0 bases from V and 0 bases from J; junction bases left unmatched: 8. The CDR3 loop reads CASSYSRLRGESTDTQYF. The CDR3 region has the DNA TGTGCCAGCAGTTACTCCCGCCTGCGGGGGGAAAGCACAGATACGCAGTATTTT.

J is TRBJ2-3 and V is TRBV7-3; D gene uncertain. Germline-derived CDR1 and CDR2 are SGHTA and FQGTGA. This CDR3 region has 14 residues. V lost 2 bases and J 6 bases, leaving 12 bases between the germline ends. CDR3 nucleotide sequence: TGTGCCAGCAGCTTATTGTCGTCGTCGGATACGCAGTATTTT. This sequence encodes CASSLLSSSDTQYF. The full variable domain, rest sourced from reference TRBV7-3 and TRBJ2-3, is GAGVSQTPSNKVTEKGKYVELRCDPISGHTALYWYRQSLGQGPEFLIYFQGTGAADDSGLPNDRFFAVRPEGSVSTLKIQRTERGDSAVYLCASSLLSSSDTQYFGPGTRLTVL.